The rows below give T cell receptor beta chains drawn from one sample of a study of regulatory T cells in long-lasting Graves disease. TCRdb analysed the multiplex PCR reads with MiXCR anew, one entry per CDR3 protein. The table lists over 200,000 distinct CDR3 sequences, approximately 20% of them singletons. These same data were also listed under a study on T cells in Graves' hyperthyroidism and ophthalmopathy.

The sample was peripheral blood mononuclear cells (PBMCs), taken at new diagnosis, from a patient treated with antithyroid drugs. The receptors were sampled from a woman in her 30s with Graves disease. Both conserved end residues are trimmed from each CDR3. Only some rows state a clone size, as once, few, many or a class for expanded clones.

j_gene,abundance,v_gene,CDR3aa
TRBJ2-2,-,TRBV7-7,ASSLNSNTGELF
TRBJ2-3,-,TRBV12-5,ASGLYGGGADTQY
TRBJ1-6,many,TRBV5-1,ASSGRSSSYNSPLH
TRBJ2-1,many,TRBV6-1,ASSRRQTLYYNEQF
TRBJ1-2,-,TRBV12-3/TRBV12-4,ASNGVYGYT
TRBJ2-1,many,TRBV7-9,ASSHRGLTGGDEQF
TRBJ1-1,many,TRBV20-1,SALNTEAF
TRBJ1-5,many,TRBV6-1,ASTFFGTDSNQPQH
TRBJ2-2,-,TRBV3-1,ASSQRQGRFAGELF
TRBJ1-5,many,TRBV10-3,AISESRTNQPQH